The 3 T cell receptor beta chains given below trace back to one sample, sequenced in a study of T cell responses to AZD1222 COVID-19 vaccine. This table comes from immunoSEQ multiplex PCR, and its TCRdb copy is limited to in-frame clones, with some not included. The sample consists of around 150,000 clones, 88% of them appearing once. Sequenced here: peripheral blood, sampled on day 0 of AZD1222 vaccination. The receptors derive from an adult in good health.

The gene calls are TRBV11-1 and TRBJ2-1, with no clear D. Looked up from germline, CDR1 is SGHAT and CDR2 is FQDESV (reference sequence). The CDR3 consists of 14 residues. The germline V and J ends were trimmed by 2 bases and 5 bases, with 10 bases remaining between them. Written as DNA, the CDR3 is TGTGCCAGCAGCTTATCCGGTTTCGACAATGAGCAGTTCTTC. Translating gives CASSLSGFDNEQFF. Combining the CDR3 with reference TRBV11-1 and TRBJ2-1 gives the whole variable domain EAEVAQSPRYKITEKSQAVAFWCDPISGHATLYWYRQILGQGPELLVQFQDESVVDDSQLPKDRFSAERLKGVDSTLKIQPAELGDSAMYLCASSLSGFDNEQFFGPGTRLTVL.

The V and J genes are TRBV19 and TRBJ2-1; 10 nucleotides match TRBD1. Unmatched junction bases numbered 5, after V lost 6 bases and J lost 0 bases. Germline V gives CDR1 LNHDA, CDR2 SQIVND (reference sequence). CDR3 length equals 16 residues. The CDR3 region has the DNA TGTGCCAGTAGCAAGGGACAGGGGCTCTCCTACAATGAGCAGTTCTTC. This sequence encodes CASSKGQGLSYNEQFF.

The chain couples TRBV7-2 to TRBJ1-2, with D perhaps matching TRBD1 (5 bases). The CDR3 covers 15 residues. Looked up from germline, CDR1 is SGHTA and CDR2 is FQGNSA. Trimming stripped 7 bases from V and 4 bases from J, with 19 bases between. This chain's CDR3 is CASNPRSLGTYGYTF. In DNA, the CDR3 is TGTGCCAGCAACCCACGATCCCTCGGGACCTATGGCTACACCTTC.